This T cell receptor (beta chain) derives from a study of identifying expanded T cells in peripheral blood. Looked up from germline, CDR1 is SGHNT and CDR2 is YYREEE (reference sequence). With V trimmed by 5 bases and J by 4 bases, 3 bases remained unmatched. The CDR3 contains 14 residues. Generated by immunoSEQ multiplex PCR, the TCRdb table keeps only in-frame clones and is missing some. The repertoire holds roughly 100,000 clones, with around nine tenths as singletons. The chain uses TRBV5-4 and TRBJ2-3, with 11 bases lining up with TRBD2. The sequence was obtained from a person aged 18 to 70 in good health. Sample: blood. This CDR3 is CASSLAGGPDTQYF. CDR3 sequence (DNA): TGTGCCAGCAGTTTAGCGGGGGGGCCAGATACGCAGTATTTT.